This is a list of T cell receptor beta chains from one sample in a study of shared clonotypes between healthy human individuals. Assay: immunoSEQ multiplex PCR; the TCRdb copy retains only in-frame clones and omits some. The sample lists around 510,000 clones, around 81% occurring once. The specimen was PBMCs. These receptors were taken from a middle-aged woman in good health. Some clones in this sample may be carry-over from other donors' samples. Both conserved end residues are part of each CDR3. The order of the fields is clone size, D gene, J gene, V gene, CDR3 length, CDR3 DNA, CDR3 protein. The D gene is left open where the match is weak. Rows may omit the clone size; those that give it use once, few, many or a size class.

size: -; D: -; J: TRBJ2-7; V: TRBV18; length: 13; DNA: TGTGCCAGCTCGCCGAGCGGTATCCACGAGCAGTACTTC; CDR3: CASSPSGIHEQYF
size: -; D: -; J: TRBJ2-7; V: TRBV30; length: 14; DNA: TGTGCCTGGACCCCCGACTATGACTCCTACGAGCAGTACTTC; CDR3: CAWTPDYDSYEQYF
size: -; D: TRBD2; J: TRBJ2-7; V: TRBV10-3; length: 16; DNA: TGTGCCATCAGTGAGGACCCACTAGCGGAGACTTACGAGCAGTACTTC; CDR3: CAISEDPLAETYEQYF
size: -; D: -; J: TRBJ2-1; V: TRBV5-4; length: 14; DNA: TGTGCCAGCAGCTTGTATGGCTCCTACAATGAGCAGTTCTTC; CDR3: CASSLYGSYNEQFF
size: -; D: -; J: TRBJ2-1; V: TRBV6-6; length: 15; DNA: TGTGCCAGCAGTGATCCCGTGAGACTCGGCAATGAGCAGTTCTTC; CDR3: CASSDPVRLGNEQFF
size: -; D: TRBD2; J: TRBJ2-3; V: TRBV7-9; length: 16; DNA: TGTGCCAGCAGCCGCGGGACTAGTTCTCTTGTGGATACGCAGTATTTT; CDR3: CASSRGTSSLVDTQYF
size: -; D: -; J: TRBJ1-4; V: TRBV30; length: 13; DNA: TGTGCCTGGGGTTCCCCCGGTTGGGAAAAACTGTTTTTT; CDR3: CAWGSPGWEKLFF
size: -; D: TRBD1; J: TRBJ1-1; V: TRBV4-2; length: 15; DNA: TGTGCCAGCAGCCAAGGGTCGTCAGGGGGAACTGAAGCTTTCTTT; CDR3: CASSQGSSGGTEAFF
size: once; D: -; J: TRBJ2-1; V: TRBV7-2; length: 16; DNA: TGTGCCAGCAGCTTAGCCCTAGGGAAGGGATCGGGTGAGCAGTTCTTC; CDR3: CASSLALGKGSGEQFF
size: -; D: -; J: TRBJ2-1; V: TRBV5-1; length: 15; DNA: TGCGCCAGCAGCTTGAGGCGGGCCCAGATGGGTGAGCAGTTCTTC; CDR3: CASSLRRAQMGEQFF
size: -; D: -; J: TRBJ2-5; V: TRBV7-2; length: 15; DNA: TGTGCCAGCACCCACTCCGTAGCCGACCAAGAGACCCAGTACTTC; CDR3: CASTHSVADQETQYF
size: -; D: TRBD1; J: TRBJ1-1; V: TRBV5-4; length: 15; DNA: TGTGCCAGCAGCTTGTTCAGGGGGCAGAACACTGAAGCTTTCTTT; CDR3: CASSLFRGQNTEAFF
size: many; D: TRBD2; J: TRBJ2-1; V: TRBV19; length: 14; DNA: TGTGCCAGTAGTAACCCGGGACTAGCGAATGAGCAGTTCTTC; CDR3: CASSNPGLANEQFF
size: -; D: TRBD1; J: TRBJ1-3; V: TRBV7-9; length: 14; DNA: TGTGCCAGCAGCCTACAGGGGTTCGGAAACACCATATATTTT; CDR3: CASSLQGFGNTIYF
size: -; D: TRBD1; J: TRBJ1-5; V: TRBV6-5; length: 16; DNA: TGTGCCAGCAGTTACCCAAGGGACAGATACAATCAGCCCCAGCATTTT; CDR3: CASSYPRDRYNQPQHF
size: -; D: -; J: TRBJ2-7; V: TRBV28; length: 16; DNA: TGTGCCAGCAGTTCTTTTCGGCGGGGCGATGGGAGAGAGCAGTACTTC; CDR3: CASSSFRRGDGREQYF
size: few; D: TRBD1; J: TRBJ1-2; V: TRBV28; length: 14; DNA: TGTGCCAGCAGTCCAGGGGGTTTGGGCTATGGCTACACCTTC; CDR3: CASSPGGLGYGYTF
size: -; D: -; J: TRBJ2-7; V: TRBV5-1; length: 16; DNA: TGCGCCAGCAGTCATTGGAGAGCCCCCGATGGGAACGAGCAGTACTTC; CDR3: CASSHWRAPDGNEQYF
size: -; D: -; J: TRBJ2-5; V: TRBV28; length: 13; DNA: TGTGCCAGCAGGGCTTGGGTAGCCGAGACCCAGTACTTC; CDR3: CASRAWVAETQYF
size: once; D: -; J: TRBJ2-3; V: TRBV23-1; length: 16; DNA: TGCGCCAGCAGTCAATCCGGGACAACTAGCACAGATACGCAGTATTTT; CDR3: CASSQSGTTSTDTQYF
size: -; D: -; J: TRBJ1-1; V: TRBV4-1; length: 14; DNA: TGCGCCAGCAGCCCTATCAGGGAGAACACTGAAGCTTTCTTT; CDR3: CASSPIRENTEAFF
size: -; D: TRBD2; J: TRBJ2-1; V: TRBV10-2; length: 17; DNA: TGCGCCAGCAGTTGGGGACCGGGACTAGCGGGAGACAATGAGCAGTTCTTC; CDR3: CASSWGPGLAGDNEQFF
size: once; D: -; J: TRBJ1-5; V: TRBV11-2; length: 15; DNA: TGTGCCAGCAGTGAACCCAGGGAATTCAATCAGCCCCAGCATTTT; CDR3: CASSEPREFNQPQHF
size: -; D: -; J: TRBJ1-4; V: TRBV5-4; length: 14; DNA: TGTGCCAGCAGCCCGGGACCGAAAAATGAAAAACTGTTTTTT; CDR3: CASSPGPKNEKLFF
size: -; D: -; J: TRBJ2-5; V: TRBV10-1; length: 16; DNA: TGCGCCAGTAGGAGACGGGCAGCGACCTTCCAAGAGACCCAGTACTTC; CDR3: CASRRRAATFQETQYF
size: -; D: -; J: TRBJ2-7; V: TRBV7-2; length: 12; DNA: TGTGCCAGCAGCCCCCACAGGGACGAGCAGTACTTC; CDR3: CASSPHRDEQYF
size: -; D: TRBD1; J: TRBJ1-2; V: TRBV28; length: 15; DNA: TGTGCCAGCAGTTCACCGGGACAGGGGGCGGCTGGCTACACCTTC; CDR3: CASSSPGQGAAGYTF
size: -; D: TRBD1; J: TRBJ2-1; V: TRBV11-3; length: 14; DNA: TGTGCCAGCAGCACCTGGGACAGGGGGAATGAGCAGTTCTTC; CDR3: CASSTWDRGNEQFF
size: -; D: -; J: TRBJ2-2; V: TRBV4-1; length: 16; DNA: TGCGCCAGCAGCCAGTTTAGCGGAACGAACACCGGGGAGCTGTTTTTT; CDR3: CASSQFSGTNTGELFF
size: few; D: TRBD2; J: TRBJ2-7; V: TRBV2; length: 14; DNA: TGTGCCAGCAAATTACTAGCGAATTCCTACGAGCAGTACTTC; CDR3: CASKLLANSYEQYF
size: -; D: -; J: TRBJ2-6; V: TRBV7-9; length: 19; DNA: TGTGCCAGCAGCTTAGGATTAATCCAGTATGGATCTGGGGCCAACGTCCTGACTTTC; CDR3: CASSLGLIQYGSGANVLTF
size: -; D: -; J: TRBJ1-3; V: TRBV7-9; length: 14; DNA: TGTGCCAGCAACCCCTCCGGGTCTGGAAACACCATATATTTT; CDR3: CASNPSGSGNTIYF
size: -; D: -; J: TRBJ2-1; V: TRBV19; length: 14; DNA: TGTGCCAGTAGTATAGATCGTGGACTAAACGAGCAGTTCTTC; CDR3: CASSIDRGLNEQFF
size: -; D: -; J: TRBJ1-4; V: TRBV28; length: 12; DNA: TGTGCCACCGGGACACCTAATGAAAAACTGTTTTTT; CDR3: CATGTPNEKLFF
size: few; D: TRBD2; J: TRBJ2-7; V: TRBV7-6; length: 14; DNA: TGTGCCAGCAGCTCCGCGGGACTAGAAACCGAGCAGTACTTC; CDR3: CASSSAGLETEQYF
size: -; D: TRBD2; J: TRBJ2-3; V: TRBV18; length: 16; DNA: TGTGCCAGCTCACAAGGGACTAGCGTGAGCACAGATACGCAGTATTTT; CDR3: CASSQGTSVSTDTQYF
size: -; D: -; J: TRBJ1-4; V: TRBV5-6; length: 13; DNA: TGTGCCAGCAGCCTGTCAGGGGTTGAAAAACTGTTTTTT; CDR3: CASSLSGVEKLFF
size: once; D: TRBD2; J: TRBJ2-3; V: TRBV6-5; length: 16; DNA: TGTGCCAGCAGTTACTCTCCTAGCGGGAGAACAGATACGCAGTATTTT; CDR3: CASSYSPSGRTDTQYF
size: once; D: -; J: TRBJ1-5; V: TRBV6-5; length: 14; DNA: TGTGCCAGCAGCCCCATTGGGGGCAATCAGCCCCAGCATTTT; CDR3: CASSPIGGNQPQHF
size: -; D: -; J: TRBJ2-1; V: TRBV18; length: 13; DNA: TGTGCCAGCTCACCACCGGGTGGGGATGAGCAGTTCTTC; CDR3: CASSPPGGDEQFF
size: -; D: -; J: TRBJ2-1; V: TRBV28; length: 13; DNA: TGTGCCAGCAGTTTACCGGGGGTGGATGAGCAGTTCTTC; CDR3: CASSLPGVDEQFF